The clone carrying this TCR beta chain turned up a few times. The sample originates from a study of response to subunit inactivated influenza vaccine. Trimming pared 0 bases from V and 5 bases from J, leaving 14 bases between. The CDR3 consists of 15 residues. Germline V CDR1 and CDR2: SGHRS, YFSETQ. A single record per CDR3 protein comes from TCRdb applying MiXCR to the RT-PCR reads. The sample lists about 540,000 distinct CDR3 sequences; under 30% were seen once. The same data also went into a second study, on T cells expressing NK-cell markers. That study reports: TCR beta cDNA was generated via 5'RACE template switching incorporating UMIs.

This chain uses TRBV5-1 with TRBJ2-5; perhaps TRBD2 as D (6 bases). Sequenced here: CD4+ T cells sorted from PBMCs, sampled roughly 13 days after vaccination. This receptor was taken from a man aged 45-65 years who received an inactivated influenza vaccine. The CDR3 DNA reads as TGCGCCAGCAGCTTGGGGCGGGGTTGGTTTGAGACCCAGTACTTC. This codes for CASSLGRGWFETQYF. Filled out from reference TRBV5-1 and TRBJ2-5, the complete variable domain reads KAGVTQTPRYLIKTRGQQVTLSCSPISGHRSVSWYQQTPGQGLQFLFEYFSETQRNKGNFPGRFSGRQFSNSRSEMNVSTLELGDSALYLCASSLGRGWFETQYFGPGTRLLVL.